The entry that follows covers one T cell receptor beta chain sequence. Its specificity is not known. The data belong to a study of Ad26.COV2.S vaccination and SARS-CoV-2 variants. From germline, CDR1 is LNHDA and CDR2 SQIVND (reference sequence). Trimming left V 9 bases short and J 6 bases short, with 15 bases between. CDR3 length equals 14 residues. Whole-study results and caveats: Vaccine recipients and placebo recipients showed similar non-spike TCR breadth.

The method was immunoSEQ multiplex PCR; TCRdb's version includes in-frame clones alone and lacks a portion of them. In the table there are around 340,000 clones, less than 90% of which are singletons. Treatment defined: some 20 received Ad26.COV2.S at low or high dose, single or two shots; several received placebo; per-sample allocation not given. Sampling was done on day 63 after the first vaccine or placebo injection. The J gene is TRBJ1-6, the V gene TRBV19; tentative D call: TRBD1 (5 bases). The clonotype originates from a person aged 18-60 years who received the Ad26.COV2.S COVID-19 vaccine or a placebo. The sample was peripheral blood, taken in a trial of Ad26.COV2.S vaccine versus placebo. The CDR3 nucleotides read TGTGCCAGCACGACGGACGGGGGTAATTCACCCCTCCACTTT. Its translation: CASTTDGGNSPLHF.